What follows is one TCR beta chain and its context. This sample was taken from a study of human T cells and chemical hapten exposure. TCRdb analysed the RACE reads with MiXCR anew, one entry per CDR3 protein. Here the sample spans about 80,000 distinct CDR3 sequences, 14% being singletons. Germline V gene lookup returns CDR1 DFQATT and CDR2 SNEGSKA (reference sequence). The CDR3 extends over 14 amino acids. The ends were cut back, 2 bases at V and 3 bases at J, with 14 bases in the middle. The time point here: pre-sensitization, week 0. Treatment: therapeutic diphenylcyclopropenone sensitization with weekly scalp DPC.

Sequenced material: whole blood, taken in connection with sensitization to the hapten diphenylcyclopropenone (DPC). The TCR sequence derives from a woman aged 50 to 65 with alopecia areata. Some clones in this sample may be carry-over from other donors' samples. The chain uses TRBV20-1 and TRBJ2-7, with D possibly being TRBD1 (6 bases). Here the CDR3 DNA reads TGCAGTGCTAGAAACAACGACAGGAACTACGAGCAGTACTTC. Protein: CSARNNDRNYEQYF.